This T cell receptor beta chain is drawn from a study of blood T cell repertoires in COVID-19. The junction had 5 bases not matched to a gene; V was cut back by 6 bases and J by 1 base. CDR1 is SGHTA and CDR2 is FQGTGA in the germline V gene. The CDR3 spans 15 residues. Authors' analysis steps: Estimates of nucleated cell counts were drawn from the amplification of reference gene primers. The method was immunoSEQ multiplex PCR; TCRdb's version includes in-frame clones alone and lacks a portion of them. The V and J calls and clone size are taken from that table; D and trimming were inferred from the DNA. The sample holds around 250,000 clones; 86% are singletons and the top ten take around 1.9%.

This receptor was taken from a woman aged 45-65 years who had recovered from COVID-19. The material sequenced was PBMCs or T cells enriched from blood (not recorded which). V usage is TRBV7-3 and J usage is TRBJ2-1, with 8 nucleotides matching TRBD2. CDR3 bases: TGTGCCAGCAGTCTTAGCGGGATGTCCTACAATGAGCAGTTCTTC. This codes for CASSLSGMSYNEQFF.